This T cell receptor (beta chain) was captured in a study of T-cell memory formation after mild COVID-19. Overall study context: TCR clusters largely stayed donor specific. Study-wide findings and caveats: Clonal second-wave expansions that peaked on day 37 had unconfirmed SARS-CoV-2 specificity. For contracting clones, CD4+ ones sat mainly in CM and EM, CD8+ in EMRA.

Trimming took 1 base from V and 1 from J, leaving 11 bases between them. This CDR3 is 16 amino acids long. TCRalpha and TCRbeta libraries used 5'RACE with constant-segment primers and UMIs. MiXCR, applied by TCRdb to the 5' RACE reads, yields one record per CDR3 protein. Of 250,000 to 350,000 distinct CDR3 sequences listed, roughly 15% are singletons. About this clonotype itself: Its matching antigen is unknown.

The receptor was isolated from a man aged 18-30 years who had mild COVID-19 (a few samples of this study predate the infection). Cell type and time point are not known. The chain carries TRBV12-3 or TRBV12-4 and TRBJ1-5, with D perhaps TRBD1 (6 bases). Sequenced: PBMCs or a T cell subset sorted from them (not recorded which). This CDR3 is CASSLGKGTSNQPQHF. As DNA, the CDR3 is TGTGCCAGCAGTTTAGGTAAAGGGACAAGCAATCAGCCCCAGCATTTT.